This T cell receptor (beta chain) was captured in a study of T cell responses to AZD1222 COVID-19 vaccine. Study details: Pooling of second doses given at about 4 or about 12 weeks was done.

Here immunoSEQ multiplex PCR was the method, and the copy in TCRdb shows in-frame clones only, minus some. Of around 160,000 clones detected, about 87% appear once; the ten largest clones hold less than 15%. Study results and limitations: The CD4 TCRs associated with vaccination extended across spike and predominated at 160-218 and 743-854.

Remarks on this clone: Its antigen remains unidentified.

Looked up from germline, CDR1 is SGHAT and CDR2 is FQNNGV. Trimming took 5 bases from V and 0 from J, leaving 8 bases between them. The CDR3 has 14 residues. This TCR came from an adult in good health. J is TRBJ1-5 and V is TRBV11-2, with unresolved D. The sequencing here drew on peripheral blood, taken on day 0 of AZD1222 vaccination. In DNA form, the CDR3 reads TGTGCCAGCAGCCCCTTCGATAGCAATCAGCCCCAGCATTTT. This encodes CASSPFDSNQPQHF. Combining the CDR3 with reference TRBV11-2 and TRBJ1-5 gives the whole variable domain EAGVAQSPRYKIIEKRQSVAFWCNPISGHATLYWYQQILGQGPKLLIQFQNNGVVDDSQLPKDRFSAERLKGVDSTLKIQPAKLEDSAVYLCASSPFDSNQPQHFGDGTRLSIL.